This is a list of T cell receptor beta chains from one sample in a study of early T cells in non-severe SARS-CoV-2 infection. TCRdb itself ran the 5' RACE reads through MiXCR, one entry per CDR3 protein. The table lists some 62,000 distinct CDR3 sequences, roughly 9% of them singletons. This material consisted of whole blood, taken at baseline. Receptors originate from an adult who was a healthcare worker with PCR-confirmed SARS-CoV-2 infection or an uninfected control (not recorded which). The CDR3 runs from the conserved cysteine through the conserved F or W. D genes are given only for firm matches. Rows give clone size only sometimes, using once, few, many, or a class for an expanded clone.

clone size: few; V gene: TRBV6-1; J gene: TRBJ2-4; D gene: TRBD2; CDR3 protein: CASSEISGTQLAKNIQYF; CDR3 DNA: TGTGCCAGCAGTGAGATTAGCGGGACCCAATTAGCCAAAAACATTCAGTACTTC
clone size: NA; V gene: TRBV3-1; J gene: TRBJ2-3; D gene: NA; CDR3 protein: CASSHPGSSDTQYF; CDR3 DNA: TGTGCCAGCAGCCATCCCGGGTCCTCCGATACGCAGTATTTT
clone size: many; V gene: TRBV5-1; J gene: TRBJ1-6; D gene: TRBD1; CDR3 protein: CASSLEGQGLGNSPLHF; CDR3 DNA: TGCGCCAGCAGCTTGGAGGGACAGGGACTGGGTAATTCACCCCTCCACTTT
clone size: NA; V gene: TRBV29-1; J gene: TRBJ2-3; D gene: NA; CDR3 protein: CSVDGKTDTQYF; CDR3 DNA: TGCAGCGTTGATGGGAAGACAGATACGCAGTATTTT
clone size: NA; V gene: TRBV2; J gene: TRBJ2-2; D gene: NA; CDR3 protein: CASSRDNPNTGELFF; CDR3 DNA: TGTGCCAGCAGCCGGGACAACCCGAACACCGGGGAGCTGTTTTTT
clone size: many; V gene: TRBV5-1; J gene: TRBJ2-3; D gene: NA; CDR3 protein: CASSLPGIADTQYF; CDR3 DNA: TGCGCCAGCAGCTTGCCAGGGATAGCAGATACGCAGTATTTT
clone size: many; V gene: TRBV11-2; J gene: TRBJ2-5; D gene: NA; CDR3 protein: CASSPSETQYF; CDR3 DNA: TGTGCCAGCAGCCCGTCCGAGACCCAGTACTTC
clone size: few; V gene: TRBV5-4; J gene: TRBJ1-2; D gene: NA; CDR3 protein: CAWTLVIAKGGYTF; CDR3 DNA: TGTGCCTGGACGCTCGTGATTGCGAAAGGTGGCTACACCTTC
clone size: NA; V gene: TRBV3-1; J gene: TRBJ2-3; D gene: TRBD2; CDR3 protein: CASSQVALAGGPSTDTQYF; CDR3 DNA: TGTGCCAGCAGCCAAGTAGCCCTAGCGGGAGGGCCCAGCACAGATACGCAGTATTTT
clone size: few; V gene: TRBV5-1; J gene: TRBJ2-2; D gene: NA; CDR3 protein: CASIRGQGTGELFF; CDR3 DNA: TGCGCCAGCATAAGGGGTCAAGGCACCGGGGAGCTGTTTTTT
clone size: many; V gene: TRBV11-2; J gene: TRBJ2-7; D gene: NA; CDR3 protein: CASSLERGYYEQYF; CDR3 DNA: TGTGCCAGCAGCTTAGAAAGGGGCTACTACGAGCAGTACTTC
clone size: few; V gene: TRBV30; J gene: TRBJ2-1; D gene: NA; CDR3 protein: CAWSRGRLHNEQFF; CDR3 DNA: TGTGCCTGGAGTCGAGGGAGATTGCACAATGAGCAGTTCTTC
clone size: many; V gene: TRBV7-8; J gene: TRBJ2-3; D gene: TRBD2; CDR3 protein: CASSLFSGSADTQYF; CDR3 DNA: TGTGCCAGCAGCTTATTTAGCGGGAGTGCAGATACGCAGTATTTT
clone size: many; V gene: TRBV20-1; J gene: TRBJ1-1; D gene: NA; CDR3 protein: CSAENRALNTEAFF; CDR3 DNA: TGCAGTGCTGAGAACCGGGCTCTGAACACTGAAGCTTTCTTT
clone size: many; V gene: TRBV7-3; J gene: TRBJ1-1; D gene: NA; CDR3 protein: CASSLGYDENTEAFF; CDR3 DNA: TGTGCCAGCAGCTTAGGGTATGACGAGAACACTGAAGCTTTCTTT
clone size: few; V gene: TRBV6-6; J gene: TRBJ1-3; D gene: TRBD1; CDR3 protein: CASSSGQGASGNTIYF; CDR3 DNA: TGTGCCAGCAGTTCCGGACAGGGGGCTTCTGGAAACACCATATATTTT